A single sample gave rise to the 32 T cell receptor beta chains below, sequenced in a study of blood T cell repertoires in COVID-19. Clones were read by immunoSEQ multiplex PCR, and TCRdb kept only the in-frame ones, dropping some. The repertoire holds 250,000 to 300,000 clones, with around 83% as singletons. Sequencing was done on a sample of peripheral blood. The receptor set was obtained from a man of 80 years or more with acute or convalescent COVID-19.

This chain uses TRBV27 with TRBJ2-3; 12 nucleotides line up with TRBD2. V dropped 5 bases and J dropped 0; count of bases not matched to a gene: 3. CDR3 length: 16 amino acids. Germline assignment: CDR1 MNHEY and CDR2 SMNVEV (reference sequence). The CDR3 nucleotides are TGTGCCAGCAGTACCGGACTAGCGGGGAGCACAGATACGCAGTATTTT. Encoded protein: CASSTGLAGSTDTQYF.

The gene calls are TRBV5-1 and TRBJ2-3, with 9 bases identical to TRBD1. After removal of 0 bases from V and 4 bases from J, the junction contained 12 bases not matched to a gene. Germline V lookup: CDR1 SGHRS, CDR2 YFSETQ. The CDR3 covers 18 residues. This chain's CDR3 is CASSLAPQQGAVSDTQYF. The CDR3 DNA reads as TGCGCCAGCAGCTTGGCCCCCCAACAGGGGGCAGTTTCAGATACGCAGTATTTT.

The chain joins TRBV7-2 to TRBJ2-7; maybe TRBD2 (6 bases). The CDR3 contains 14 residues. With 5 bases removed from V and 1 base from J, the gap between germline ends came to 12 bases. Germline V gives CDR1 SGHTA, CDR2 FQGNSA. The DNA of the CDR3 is TGTGCCAGCAGCCGGGGGAGAGGGTCCTACGAGCAGTACTTC. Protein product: CASSRGRGSYEQYF.

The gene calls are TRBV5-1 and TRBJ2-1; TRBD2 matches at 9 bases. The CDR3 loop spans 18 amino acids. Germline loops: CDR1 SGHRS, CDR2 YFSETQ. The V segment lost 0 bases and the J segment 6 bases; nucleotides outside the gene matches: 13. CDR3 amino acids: CASSLAPLRREGRNEQFF. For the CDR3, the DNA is TGCGCCAGCAGCTTGGCCCCCCTGAGGCGGGAGGGCCGCAATGAGCAGTTCTTC.

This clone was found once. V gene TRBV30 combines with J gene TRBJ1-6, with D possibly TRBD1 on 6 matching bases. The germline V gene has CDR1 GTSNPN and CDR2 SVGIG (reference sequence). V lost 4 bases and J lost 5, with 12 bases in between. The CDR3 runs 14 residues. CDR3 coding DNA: TGTGCCTGGAAGCCAGACAGGAATAATTCACCCCTCCACTTT. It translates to CAWKPDRNNSPLHF.

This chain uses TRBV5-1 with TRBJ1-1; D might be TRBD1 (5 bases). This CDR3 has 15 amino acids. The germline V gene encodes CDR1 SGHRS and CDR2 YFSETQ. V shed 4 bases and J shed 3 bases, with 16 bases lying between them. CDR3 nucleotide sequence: TGCGCCAGCAGCGGGGGGGTGCTTATCGACACTGAAGCTTTCTTT. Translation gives CASSGGVLIDTEAFF. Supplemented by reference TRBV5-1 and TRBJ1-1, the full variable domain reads KAGVTQTPRYLIKTRGQQVTLSCSPISGHRSVSWYQQTPGQGLQFLFEYFSETQRNKGNFPGRFSGRQFSNSRSEMNVSTLELGDSALYLCASSGGVLIDTEAFFGQGTRLTVV.

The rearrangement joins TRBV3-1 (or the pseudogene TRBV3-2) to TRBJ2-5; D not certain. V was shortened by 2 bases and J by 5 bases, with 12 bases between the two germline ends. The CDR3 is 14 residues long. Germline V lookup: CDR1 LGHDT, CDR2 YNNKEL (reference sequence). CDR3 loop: CASSQRQPGETQYF. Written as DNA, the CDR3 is TGTGCCAGCAGCCAAAGGCAGCCCGGGGAGACCCAGTACTTC.

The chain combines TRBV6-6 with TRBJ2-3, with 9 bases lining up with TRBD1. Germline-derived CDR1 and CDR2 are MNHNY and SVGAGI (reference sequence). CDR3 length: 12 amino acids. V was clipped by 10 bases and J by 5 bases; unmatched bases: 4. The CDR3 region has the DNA TGTGCCACCGACAGGGGGGGAGATACGCAGTATTTT. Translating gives CATDRGGDTQYF.

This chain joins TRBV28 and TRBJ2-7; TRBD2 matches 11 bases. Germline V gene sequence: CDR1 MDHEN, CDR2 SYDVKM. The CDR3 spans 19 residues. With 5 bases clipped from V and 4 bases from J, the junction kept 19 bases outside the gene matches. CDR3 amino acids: CASSPKGGSGRAIRYEQYF. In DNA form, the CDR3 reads TGTGCCAGCAGTCCTAAAGGGGGTAGCGGGAGGGCCATAAGGTACGAGCAGTACTTC. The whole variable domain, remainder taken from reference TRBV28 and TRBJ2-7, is DVKVTQSSRYLVKRTGEKVFLECVQDMDHENMFWYRQDPGLGLRLIYFSYDVKMKEKGDIPEGYSVSREKKERFSLILESASTNQTSMYLCASSPKGGSGRAIRYEQYFGPGTRLTVT.

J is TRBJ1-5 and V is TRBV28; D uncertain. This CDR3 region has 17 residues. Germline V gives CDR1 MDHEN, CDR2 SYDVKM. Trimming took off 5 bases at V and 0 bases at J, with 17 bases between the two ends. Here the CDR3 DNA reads TGTGCCAGCAGTACCCCTTTAGGGAGGTATAGCAATCAGCCCCAGCATTTT. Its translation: CASSTPLGRYSNQPQHF. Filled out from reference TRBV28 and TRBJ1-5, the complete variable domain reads DVKVTQSSRYLVKRTGEKVFLECVQDMDHENMFWYRQDPGLGLRLIYFSYDVKMKEKGDIPEGYSVSREKKERFSLILESASTNQTSMYLCASSTPLGRYSNQPQHFGDGTRLSIL.

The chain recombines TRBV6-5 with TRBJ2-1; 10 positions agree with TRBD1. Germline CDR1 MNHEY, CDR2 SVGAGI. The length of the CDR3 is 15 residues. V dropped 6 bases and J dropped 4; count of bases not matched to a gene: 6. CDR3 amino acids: CASSRTGGPYNEQFF. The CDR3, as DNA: TGTGCCAGCAGCCGGACAGGGGGACCATACAATGAGCAGTTCTTC.

The CDR3 here is CASSLPGGTDTQYF. The CDR3 bases are TGTGCCAGCAGCCTCCCCGGGGGCACAGATACGCAGTATTTT. The chain joins TRBV28 to TRBJ2-3, with a weak D call TRBD2 (5 bases). The germline V gene has CDR1 MDHEN and CDR2 SYDVKM. The CDR3 is 14 amino acids. Deletions cut 6 bases from V and 1 base from J, with 11 bases between.

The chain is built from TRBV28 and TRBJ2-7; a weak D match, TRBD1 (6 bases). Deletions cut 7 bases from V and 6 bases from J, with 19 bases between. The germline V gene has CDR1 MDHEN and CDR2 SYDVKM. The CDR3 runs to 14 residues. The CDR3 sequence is CASTQGYRASEQYF. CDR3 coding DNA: TGTGCCAGCACCCAAGGGTACAGGGCAAGCGAGCAGTACTTC.

CDR3 sequence: CASSQITGVDTEAFF. Written as DNA, the CDR3 is TGTGCCAGCAGCCAAATTACAGGGGTCGACACTGAAGCTTTCTTT. V is TRBV7-2 and J is TRBJ1-1; 7 bases are shared with TRBD1. The trim removed 5 bases at V and 3 bases at J, leaving 9 bases unmatched. Germline V lookup: CDR1 SGHTA, CDR2 FQGNSA. The CDR3 length is 15 residues.

The CDR3 loop reads CSASIMRTDNSPLHF. CDR3 coding DNA: TGCAGTGCTAGTATCATGAGGACTGATAATTCACCCCTCCACTTT. This chain uses TRBV20-1 with TRBJ1-6; D call uncertain. The germline V gene encodes CDR1 DFQATT and CDR2 SNEGSKA (reference sequence). Between the trimmed V and J ends, which lost 3 bases and 5 bases, there was a span of 14 bases. This CDR3 has 15 amino acids.

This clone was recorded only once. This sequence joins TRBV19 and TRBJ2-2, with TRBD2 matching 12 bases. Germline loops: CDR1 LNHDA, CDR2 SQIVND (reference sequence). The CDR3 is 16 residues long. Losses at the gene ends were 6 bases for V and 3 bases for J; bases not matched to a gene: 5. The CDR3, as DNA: TGTGCCAGTAGCCTAGCGGGGGGGTCTCACACCGGGGAGCTGTTTTTT. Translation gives CASSLAGGSHTGELFF.

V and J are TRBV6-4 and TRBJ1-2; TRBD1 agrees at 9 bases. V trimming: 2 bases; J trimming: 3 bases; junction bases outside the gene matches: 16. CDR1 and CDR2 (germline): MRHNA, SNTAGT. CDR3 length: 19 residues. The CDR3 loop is CASSDPTGDRVSRDYGYTF. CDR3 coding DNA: TGTGCCAGCAGTGACCCAACCGGGGACAGGGTATCTAGAGACTATGGCTACACCTTC.

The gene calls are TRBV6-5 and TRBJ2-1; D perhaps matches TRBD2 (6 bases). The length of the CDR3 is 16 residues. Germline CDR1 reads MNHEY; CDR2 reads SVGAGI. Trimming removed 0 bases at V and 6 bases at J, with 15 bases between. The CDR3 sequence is CASSYSYRGTPNEQFF. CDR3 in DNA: TGTGCCAGCAGTTACTCATACCGGGGGACCCCCAATGAGCAGTTCTTC.

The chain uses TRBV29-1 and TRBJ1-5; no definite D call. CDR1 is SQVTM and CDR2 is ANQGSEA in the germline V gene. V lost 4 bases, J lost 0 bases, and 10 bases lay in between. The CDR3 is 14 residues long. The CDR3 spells CSVGRAGSNQPQHF. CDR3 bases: TGCAGCGTTGGCCGGGCGGGTAGCAATCAGCCCCAGCATTTT.

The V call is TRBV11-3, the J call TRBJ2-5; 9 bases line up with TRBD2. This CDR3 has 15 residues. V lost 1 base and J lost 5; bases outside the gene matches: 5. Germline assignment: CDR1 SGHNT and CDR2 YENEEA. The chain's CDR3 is CASSLGGRAGETQYF. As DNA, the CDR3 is TGTGCCAGCAGCTTAGGCGGGAGGGCCGGTGAGACCCAGTACTTC.

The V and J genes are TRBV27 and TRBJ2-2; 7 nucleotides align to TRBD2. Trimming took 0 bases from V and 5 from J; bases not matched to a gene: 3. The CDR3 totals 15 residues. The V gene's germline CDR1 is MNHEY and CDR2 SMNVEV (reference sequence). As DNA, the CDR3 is TGTGCCAGCAGTTTATCTCCCGGGGGGACCGGGGAGCTGTTTTTT. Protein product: CASSLSPGGTGELFF.

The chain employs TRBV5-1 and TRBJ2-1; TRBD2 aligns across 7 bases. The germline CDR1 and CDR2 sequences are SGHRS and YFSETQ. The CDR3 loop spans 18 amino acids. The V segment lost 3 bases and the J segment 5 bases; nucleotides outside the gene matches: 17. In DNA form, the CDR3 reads TGCGCCAGCAGCTCCTACGGGACTACCACATCCAAACACAATGAGCAGTTCTTC. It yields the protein CASSSYGTTTSKHNEQFF.

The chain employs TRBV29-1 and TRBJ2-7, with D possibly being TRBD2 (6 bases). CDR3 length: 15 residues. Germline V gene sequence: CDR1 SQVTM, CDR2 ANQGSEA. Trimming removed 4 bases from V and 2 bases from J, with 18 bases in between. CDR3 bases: TGCAGCGTTGGACCAGGGTCTAGCGTCGCCTACGAGCAGTACTTC. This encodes CSVGPGSSVAYEQYF.

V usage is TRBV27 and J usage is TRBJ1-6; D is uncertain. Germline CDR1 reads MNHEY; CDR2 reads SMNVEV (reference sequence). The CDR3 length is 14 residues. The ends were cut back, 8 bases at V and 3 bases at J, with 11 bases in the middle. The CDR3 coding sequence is TGTGCCAGCCGCTCCGACTTCTATAATTCACCCCTCCACTTT. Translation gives CASRSDFYNSPLHF.

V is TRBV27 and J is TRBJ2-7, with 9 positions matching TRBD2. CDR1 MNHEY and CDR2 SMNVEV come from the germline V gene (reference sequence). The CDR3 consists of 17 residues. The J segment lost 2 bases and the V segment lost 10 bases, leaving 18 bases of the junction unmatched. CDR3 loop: CATRGGGGRAMPYEQYF. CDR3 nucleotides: TGTGCCACCCGCGGTGGGGGCGGGAGGGCCATGCCCTACGAGCAGTACTTC.

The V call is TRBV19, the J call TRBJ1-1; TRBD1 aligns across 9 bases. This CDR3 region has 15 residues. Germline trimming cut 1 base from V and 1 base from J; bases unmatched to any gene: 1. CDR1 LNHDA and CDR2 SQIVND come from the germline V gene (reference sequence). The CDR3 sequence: CASSIGQGGNTEAFF. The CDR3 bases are TGTGCCAGTAGTATAGGACAGGGGGGGAACACTGAAGCTTTCTTT.

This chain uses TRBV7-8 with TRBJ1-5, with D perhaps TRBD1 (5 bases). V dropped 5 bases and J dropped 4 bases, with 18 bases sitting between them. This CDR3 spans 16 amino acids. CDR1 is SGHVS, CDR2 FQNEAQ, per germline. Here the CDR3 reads CASSKMGSRENQPQHF. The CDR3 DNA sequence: TGTGCCAGCAGCAAAATGGGGTCCAGGGAAAATCAGCCCCAGCATTTT.

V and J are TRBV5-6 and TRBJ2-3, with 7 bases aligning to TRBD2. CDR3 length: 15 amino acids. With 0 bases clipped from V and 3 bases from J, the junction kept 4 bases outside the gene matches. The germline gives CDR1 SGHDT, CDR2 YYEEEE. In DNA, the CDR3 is TGTGCCAGCAGCTTGGTGGCGGGGGTGACAGATACGCAGTATTTT. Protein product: CASSLVAGVTDTQYF. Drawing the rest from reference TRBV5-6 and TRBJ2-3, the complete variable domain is DAGVTQSPTHLIKTRGQQVTLRCSPKSGHDTVSWYQQALGQGPQFIFQYYEEEERQRGNFPDRFSGHQFPNYSSELNVNALLLGDSALYLCASSLVAGVTDTQYFGPGTRLTVL.

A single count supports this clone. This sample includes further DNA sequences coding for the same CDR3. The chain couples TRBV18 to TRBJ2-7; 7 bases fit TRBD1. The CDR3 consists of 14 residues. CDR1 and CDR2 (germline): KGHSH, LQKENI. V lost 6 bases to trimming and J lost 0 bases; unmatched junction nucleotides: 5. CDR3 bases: TGTGCCAGCTCCCCCCGGGACAGCTCCTACGAGCAGTACTTC. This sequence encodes CASSPRDSSYEQYF. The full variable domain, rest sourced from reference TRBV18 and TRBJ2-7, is NAGVMQNPRHLVRRRGQEARLRCSPMKGHSHVYWYRQLPEEGLKFMVYLQKENIIDESGMPKERFSAEFPKEGPSILRIQQVVRGDSAAYFCASSPRDSSYEQYFGPGTRLTVT.

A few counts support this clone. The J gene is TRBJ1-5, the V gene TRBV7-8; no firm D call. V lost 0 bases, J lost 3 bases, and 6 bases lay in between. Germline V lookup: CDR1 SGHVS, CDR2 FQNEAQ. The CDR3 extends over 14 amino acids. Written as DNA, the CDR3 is TGTGCCAGCAGCTTAGCCCCGGTCAATCAGCCCCAGCATTTT. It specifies CASSLAPVNQPQHF.

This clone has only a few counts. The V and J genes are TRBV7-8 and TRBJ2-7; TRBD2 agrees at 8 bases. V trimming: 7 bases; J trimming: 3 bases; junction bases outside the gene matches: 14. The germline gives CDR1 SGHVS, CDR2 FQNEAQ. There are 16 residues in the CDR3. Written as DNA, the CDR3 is TGTGCCAGCACCGAAACACCGGGACTAGGATTCTACGAGCAGTACTTC. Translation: CASTETPGLGFYEQYF.

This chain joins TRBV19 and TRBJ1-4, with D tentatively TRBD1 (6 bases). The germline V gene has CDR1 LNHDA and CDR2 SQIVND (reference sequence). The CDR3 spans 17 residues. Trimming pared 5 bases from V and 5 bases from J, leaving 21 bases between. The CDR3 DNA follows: TGTGCCAGTAGTCGAGAGGGACGGACAGACTCAAATGAAAAACTGTTTTTT. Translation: CASSREGRTDSNEKLFF. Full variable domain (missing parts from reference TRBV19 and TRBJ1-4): DGGITQSPKYLFRKEGQNVTLSCEQNLNHDAMYWYRQDPGQGLRLIYYSQIVNDFQKGDIAEGYSVSREKKESFPLTVTSAQKNPTAFYLCASSREGRTDSNEKLFFGSGTQLSVL.